Each of the 20 T cell receptor beta chains below was sequenced from the same sample in a study of chemoradiotherapy in HPV16-positive cancers. Measured with immunoSEQ multiplex PCR; TCRdb has only the in-frame clones, and not every one. Of roughly 32,000 clones listed, 70% to 90% were seen once; the top ten hold about 3.1%. This specimen consisted of blood, obtained from a patient who underwent chemoradiotherapy. The receptor set was obtained from a human donor with HPV-associated anogenital cancer.

The chain has TRBV2 and TRBJ1-2; D gene unclear. Germline-derived CDR1 and CDR2 are SNHLY and FYNNEI. V was clipped by 0 bases and J by 8 bases, with 13 bases between them. CDR3 length: 14 residues. DNA of the CDR3: TGTGCCAGCAGTGAAGCGCTTCGGCTCGGGGGCTACACCTTC. Translated: CASSEALRLGGYTF.

CDR3 nucleotide sequence: TGTGCCTGGAGTGAACTAGCGGAAGATACGCAGTATTTT. This encodes CAWSELAEDTQYF. This chain connects TRBV30 to TRBJ2-3, with 8 bases aligning to TRBD2. The germline gives CDR1 GTSNPN, CDR2 SVGIG (reference sequence). With V trimmed by 1 base and J by 5 bases, 2 bases remained unmatched. This CDR3 spans 13 amino acids. The variable domain in full, with the rest retrieved from reference TRBV30 and TRBJ2-3, is SQTIHQWPATLVQPVGSPLSLECTVEGTSNPNLYWYRQAAGRGLQLLFYSVGIGQISSEVPQNLSASRPQDRQFILSSKKLLLSDSGFYLCAWSELAEDTQYFGPGTRLTVL.

For the CDR3, the DNA is TGTGCCAGCAGTGCCCGCGGACTAGCGGAGCCAGATACGCAGTATTTT. Translating gives CASSARGLAEPDTQYF. The V and J genes are TRBV9 and TRBJ2-3, with TRBD2 matching over 10 bases. The germline gives CDR1 SGDLS, CDR2 YYNGEE. With 5 bases clipped from V and 4 bases from J, the junction kept 10 bases outside the gene matches. CDR3 size: 16 residues.

This clone was detected only once. This chain connects TRBV11-3 to TRBJ2-7; TRBD2 is a possible D gene (6 bases). CDR3 size: 14 residues. The germline CDR1 and CDR2 sequences are SGHNT and YENEEA. The V end lost 5 bases, the J end lost 2 bases, and 13 bases lay between the germline ends. In DNA form, the CDR3 reads TGTGCCAGCAGCCAGGAGGGTCCTGCCTACGAGCAGTACTTC. It specifies CASSQEGPAYEQYF.

CDR3 residues: CASSQVGWAGGAYEQFF. In DNA form, the CDR3 reads TGCGCCAGCAGCCAGGTGGGATGGGCAGGGGGCGCCTATGAGCAGTTCTTC. The chain uses TRBV4-3 and TRBJ2-1, with 8 bases that match TRBD1. CDR1 is LGHNA and CDR2 is YSLEER in the germline V gene. V lost 3 bases to trimming and J lost 8 bases; unmatched junction nucleotides: 15. This CDR3 has 17 amino acids.

The CDR3 loop reads CSGSQRGSYNEQFF. The CDR3 nucleotides are TGCAGCGGATCTCAGCGGGGCTCCTACAATGAGCAGTTCTTC. The chain links TRBV29-1 to TRBJ2-1, with 7 bases lining up with TRBD2. Germline trimming cut 7 bases from V and 0 bases from J; bases unmatched to any gene: 6. The CDR3 is 14 amino acids. Germline CDR1 and CDR2: SQVTM and ANQGSEA.

V is TRBV15 and J is TRBJ1-4, with a possible D match to TRBD1 (5 bases). The CDR3 is 14 residues long. Deletions cut 2 bases from V and 3 bases from J, with 7 bases between. The germline V gene encodes CDR1 LNHNV and CDR2 YYDKDF (reference sequence). The CDR3 bases are TGTGCCACCAGCAGACAGGGTCCTAATGAAAAACTGTTTTTT. Amino acid sequence: CATSRQGPNEKLFF.

The chain combines TRBV6-6 with TRBJ1-2; D is possibly TRBD1 (6 bases). Per the germline V gene, CDR1 is MNHNY and CDR2 is SVGAGI (reference sequence). Deletions cut 2 bases from V and 4 bases from J, with 14 bases between. The CDR3 runs to 15 residues. Here the CDR3 reads CASSYPGTPPYGYTF. For the CDR3, the DNA is TGTGCCAGCAGTTACCCCGGGACACCACCCTATGGCTACACCTTC.

The rearrangement uses TRBV4-1 and TRBJ2-2; D gene ambiguous. Trimming cost V 1 base and J 5 bases, with 11 bases left between them. This CDR3 is built from 15 residues. Germline V CDR1 and CDR2: MGHRA, YSYEKL. CDR3 sequence (DNA): TGCGCCAGCAGCCAAGGGTCGATGTCGACCGGGGAGCTGTTTTTT. Translating gives CASSQGSMSTGELFF.

The rearrangement joins TRBV5-1 to TRBJ1-2; D gene ambiguous. The length of the CDR3 is 14 residues. Trimming removed 0 bases from V and 0 bases from J, with 6 bases in between. The germline CDR1 and CDR2 sequences are SGHRS and YFSETQ. The CDR3 bases are TGCGCCAGCAGCTTGGTTGAATCTAACTATGGCTACACCTTC. Amino acid sequence: CASSLVESNYGYTF.

V and J are TRBV5-1 and TRBJ1-3; D is unresolved. The CDR3 contains 14 residues. Looked up from germline, CDR1 is SGHRS and CDR2 is YFSETQ. Deletions cut 5 bases from V and 4 bases from J, with 13 bases between. The CDR3 sequence is CASSATAIGNTIYF. CDR3 bases: TGCGCCAGCAGTGCCACAGCGATAGGAAACACCATATATTTT. Full variable domain (outside the CDR3, taken from reference TRBV5-1 and TRBJ1-3): KAGVTQTPRYLIKTRGQQVTLSCSPISGHRSVSWYQQTPGQGLQFLFEYFSETQRNKGNFPGRFSGRQFSNSRSEMNVSTLELGDSALYLCASSATAIGNTIYFGEGSWLTVV.

The genes are TRBV9 and TRBJ2-7; D remains unclear. CDR1 is SGDLS and CDR2 is YYNGEE in the germline V gene. The CDR3 is 13 residues long. Deletions cut 3 bases from V and 4 bases from J, with 11 bases between. The CDR3 spells CASSDLGGYEQYF. The CDR3 DNA follows: TGTGCCAGCAGCGACCTGGGTGGGTACGAGCAGTACTTC.

V is TRBV5-6 and J is TRBJ1-5; 9 nucleotides line up with TRBD1. The junction had 7 bases not matched to a gene; V was cut back by 2 bases and J by 4 bases. Germline V gene lookup returns CDR1 SGHDT and CDR2 YYEEEE. CDR3 length: 16 residues. In DNA form, the CDR3 reads TGTGCCAGCAGCTTTGGGACAGGGATACGAAATCAGCCCCAGCATTTT. This gives the protein CASSFGTGIRNQPQHF.

This clone appeared once. The V and J genes are TRBV6-5 and TRBJ1-2, with a possible D match to TRBD1 (5 bases). Per germline, CDR1 MNHEY and CDR2 SVGAGI. This CDR3 region has 11 residues. Trimming shortened V by 7 bases and J by 7 bases, and 10 bases separated the two germline ends. The CDR3 bases are TGTGCCAGCACCCAGGGTAGTGGCTACACCTTC. Translation: CASTQGSGYTF.

This chain joins TRBV4-3 and TRBJ1-4; 7 bases are shared with TRBD1. Trimming removed 0 bases from V and 6 bases from J; junction bases left unmatched: 4. The germline CDR1 and CDR2 sequences are LGHNA and YSLEER. This CDR3 has 15 residues. Here the CDR3 reads CASSQDGQADEKLFF. In nucleotides, the CDR3 is TGCGCCAGCAGCCAAGATGGACAGGCCGATGAAAAACTGTTTTTT.

The CDR3 protein is CASSTGTSGGMETQYF. The CDR3 nucleotides are TGCGCCAGCAGCACCGGGACTAGCGGGGGGATGGAGACCCAGTACTTC. This rearrangement joins TRBV5-1 to TRBJ2-5; 15 bases line up with TRBD2. Germline V CDR1 and CDR2: SGHRS, YFSETQ. Germline trimming cut 4 bases from V and 5 bases from J; bases unmatched to any gene: 6. CDR3 length: 16 residues.

The chain uses TRBV10-3 and TRBJ2-7, with 8 bases identical to TRBD2. The CDR3 runs to 17 residues. J was trimmed by 3 bases and V by 2 bases; bases with no gene match: 12. Germline values: CDR1 ENHRY, CDR2 SYGVKD. CDR3 sequence: CAISEPGGGGSIYEQYF. The CDR3 nucleotides read TGTGCCATCAGTGAGCCCGGGGGGGGCGGGAGTATCTACGAGCAGTACTTC.

This chain joins TRBV9 and TRBJ1-2; D remains unclear. V dropped 0 bases and J dropped 0 bases, with 12 bases sitting between them. This CDR3 spans 16 amino acids. Germline V gives CDR1 SGDLS, CDR2 YYNGEE. CDR3 amino acids: CASSVAPGPPNYGYTF. The CDR3 DNA follows: TGTGCCAGCAGCGTAGCACCCGGGCCCCCTAACTATGGCTACACCTTC.

This chain connects TRBV7-2 to TRBJ1-3, with D tentatively TRBD1 (5 bases). Deletions cut 7 bases from V and 0 bases from J, with 25 bases between. CDR1 is SGHTA, CDR2 FQGNSA, per germline. CDR3 size: 19 residues. The DNA of the CDR3 is TGTGCCAGCACCCGAGATTCCATGGGACGTCCGTTCTCTGGAAACACCATATATTTT. Its protein is CASTRDSMGRPFSGNTIYF.

J is TRBJ2-1 and V is TRBV11-2; D is perhaps TRBD2 (5 bases). The germline V gene has CDR1 SGHAT and CDR2 FQNNGV. V was shortened by 2 bases and J by 4 bases, with 9 bases between the two germline ends. The CDR3 extends over 14 amino acids. The CDR3: CASSLLRGYNEQFF. For the CDR3, the DNA is TGTGCCAGCAGCTTACTAAGAGGGTACAATGAGCAGTTCTTC.